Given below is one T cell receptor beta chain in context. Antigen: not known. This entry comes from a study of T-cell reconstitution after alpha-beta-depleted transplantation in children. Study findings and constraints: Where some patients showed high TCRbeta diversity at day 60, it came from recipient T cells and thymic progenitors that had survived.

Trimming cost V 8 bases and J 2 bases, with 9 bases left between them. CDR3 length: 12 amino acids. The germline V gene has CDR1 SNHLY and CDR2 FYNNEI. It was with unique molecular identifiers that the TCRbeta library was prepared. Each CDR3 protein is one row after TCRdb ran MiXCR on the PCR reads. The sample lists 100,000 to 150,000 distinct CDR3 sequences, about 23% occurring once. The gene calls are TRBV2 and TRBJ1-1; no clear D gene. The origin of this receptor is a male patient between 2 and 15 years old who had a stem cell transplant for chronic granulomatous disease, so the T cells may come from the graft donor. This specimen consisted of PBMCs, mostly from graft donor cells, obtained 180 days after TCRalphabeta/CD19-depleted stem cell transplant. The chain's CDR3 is CASHAPNTEAFF. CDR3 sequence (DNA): TGTGCCAGCCACGCACCCAACACTGAAGCTTTCTTT.